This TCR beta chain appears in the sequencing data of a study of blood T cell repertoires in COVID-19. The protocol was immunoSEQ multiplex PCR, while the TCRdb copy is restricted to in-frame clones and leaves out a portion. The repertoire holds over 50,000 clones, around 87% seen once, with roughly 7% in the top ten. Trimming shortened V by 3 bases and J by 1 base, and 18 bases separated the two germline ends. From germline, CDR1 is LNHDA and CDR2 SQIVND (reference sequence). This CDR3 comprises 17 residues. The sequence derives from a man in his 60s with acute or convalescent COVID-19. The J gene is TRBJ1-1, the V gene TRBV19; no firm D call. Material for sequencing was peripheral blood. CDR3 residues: CASSIFEGIYGNTEAFF. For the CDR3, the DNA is TGTGCCAGTAGTATTTTCGAGGGAATTTATGGGAACACTGAAGCTTTCTTT.